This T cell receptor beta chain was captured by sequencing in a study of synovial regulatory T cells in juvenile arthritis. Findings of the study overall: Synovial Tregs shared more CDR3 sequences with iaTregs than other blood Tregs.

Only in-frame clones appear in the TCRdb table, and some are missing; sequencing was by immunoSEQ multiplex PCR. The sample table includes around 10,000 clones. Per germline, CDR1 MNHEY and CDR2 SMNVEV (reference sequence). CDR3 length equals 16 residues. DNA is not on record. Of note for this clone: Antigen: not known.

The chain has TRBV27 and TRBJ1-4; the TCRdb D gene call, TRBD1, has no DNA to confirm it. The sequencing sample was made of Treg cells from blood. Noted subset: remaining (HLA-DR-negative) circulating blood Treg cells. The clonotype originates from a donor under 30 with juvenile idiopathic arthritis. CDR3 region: CASRFLDRGRGEKLFF.